The 29 T cell receptor beta chains presented below share a single source sample, sequenced in a study of spatial heterogeneity in lung cancer. In TCRdb, the 5' RACE reads were re-called with MiXCR into one record per CDR3 protein. Of tens of thousands of distinct CDR3 sequences listed, approximately 10% are singletons. Time point indicated: sample taken at primary tumor resection. The sequenced material consisted of unsorted whole RNA from tumor, nontumor lung or frozen PBMC. The sequenced sample was PBMCs, obtained at surgery. Receptors originate from a female donor with early-stage non-small cell lung cancer.

The chain recombines TRBV28 with TRBJ1-5; the D is unclear. This CDR3 contains 16 residues. V was trimmed by 3 bases and J by 0 bases, leaving 12 bases between them. Per germline, CDR1 MDHEN and CDR2 SYDVKM. CDR3 DNA sequence: TGTGCCAGCAGTTTGGAACGGAGGTATAGCAATCAGCCCCAGCATTTT. Its protein is CASSLERRYSNQPQHF.

This clonotype has only a few counts. The chain employs TRBV9 and TRBJ2-1, with 10 bases identical to TRBD2. The V segment lost 4 bases and the J segment 8 bases; nucleotides outside the gene matches: 6. The germline CDR1 and CDR2 sequences are SGDLS and YYNGEE. The CDR3 has 14 amino acids. This CDR3 is CASSPAGGLDEQFF. CDR3 coding DNA: TGTGCCAGCAGCCCAGCGGGGGGGCTGGATGAGCAGTTCTTC. Variable domain in full (rest from reference TRBV9 and TRBJ2-1): DSGVTQTPKHLITATGQRVTLRCSPRSGDLSVYWYQQSLDQGLQFLIQYYNGEERAKGNILERFSAQQFPDLHSELNLSSLELGDSALYFCASSPAGGLDEQFFGPGTRLTVL.

The J gene is TRBJ2-3, the V gene TRBV7-2; 10 nucleotides align to TRBD2. The germline V gene encodes CDR1 SGHTA and CDR2 FQGNSA. The ends lost 5 bases at V and 4 bases at J; junction bases unmatched: 6. The CDR3 runs 15 residues. The CDR3 region has the DNA TGTGCCAGCAGCCCGATACTAGCGGGGTCAGATACGCAGTATTTT. Protein: CASSPILAGSDTQYF.

The chain uses TRBV5-1 and TRBJ2-3; 8 bases fit TRBD1. The CDR3 length is 15 residues. Germline CDR1 and CDR2: SGHRS and YFSETQ. Losses at the gene ends were 4 bases for V and 4 bases for J; bases not matched to a gene: 8. The CDR3 DNA reads TGCGCCAGCAGCCAGGACAGGGCGAGGGCAGATACGCAGTATTTT. Its protein is CASSQDRARADTQYF. Variable domain in full (rest from reference TRBV5-1 and TRBJ2-3): KAGVTQTPRYLIKTRGQQVTLSCSPISGHRSVSWYQQTPGQGLQFLFEYFSETQRNKGNFPGRFSGRQFSNSRSEMNVSTLELGDSALYLCASSQDRARADTQYFGPGTRLTVL.

This clonotype came up many times. V gene TRBV6-2 or TRBV6-3 combines with J gene TRBJ2-1, with D possibly TRBD2 on 6 matching bases. There are 14 residues in the CDR3. Germline-derived CDR1 and CDR2 are MNHEY and SVGEGT. V was shortened by 6 bases and J by 0 bases, with 9 bases between the two germline ends. CDR3 region: CASSGGDSYNEQFF. The CDR3 DNA reads as TGTGCCAGCAGCGGGGGAGACTCCTACAATGAGCAGTTCTTC.

This clonotype has ten or more counts. The V call is TRBV12-3 or TRBV12-4, the J call TRBJ2-2; D is undetermined. Trimming cost V 5 bases and J 9 bases, with 13 bases left between them. This CDR3 comprises 13 residues. The CDR3 nucleotides read TGTGCCAGCAGTCTACCCTGGGCCAGGGAGCTGTTTTTT. Residues: CASSLPWARELFF.

This rearrangement joins TRBV2 to TRBJ1-2; D remains ambiguous. The CDR3 length is 13 residues. CDR1 and CDR2 (germline): SNHLY, FYNNEI. V lost 3 bases, J lost 3 bases, and 8 bases lay in between. This CDR3 is CASSDGVYYGYTF. The CDR3 region has the DNA TGTGCCAGCAGTGACGGAGTCTACTATGGCTACACCTTC.

V gene TRBV19 combines with J gene TRBJ2-1, with D tentatively TRBD1 or TRBD2 (5 bases each). This CDR3 is built from 13 residues. The germline V gene encodes CDR1 LNHDA and CDR2 SQIVND (reference sequence). The germline V and J ends were trimmed by 7 bases and 6 bases, with 13 bases remaining between them. In nucleotides, the CDR3 is TGTGCCAGTACCCTGGGGACCGCCAATGAGCAGTTCTTC. Amino acid sequence: CASTLGTANEQFF.

This clonotype has just a few counts. This CDR3 reads CSARGQAGYNSPLHF. The CDR3 DNA is TGCAGTGCTAGAGGTCAGGCCGGATATAATTCACCCCTCCACTTT. The rearrangement uses TRBV20-1 and TRBJ1-6; D gene uncertain. Between the trimmed V and J ends, which lost 1 base and 4 bases, there was a span of 11 bases. In germline, CDR1 is DFQATT, CDR2 SNEGSKA (reference sequence). This CDR3 has 15 residues.

V is TRBV7-8 and J is TRBJ1-2, with TRBD1 as a possible D gene (6 bases). CDR1 is SGHVS, CDR2 FQNEAQ, per germline. This CDR3 is 16 amino acids long. Between the trimmed V and J ends, which lost 1 base and 7 bases, there was a span of 19 bases. The CDR3 protein is CASSLGVDVGARGYTF. The CDR3 nucleotides read TGTGCCAGCAGCTTAGGCGTGGATGTGGGGGCGCGTGGCTACACCTTC.

This clonotype was detected ten times or more. The V and J genes are TRBV20-1 and TRBJ1-5; TRBD1 might be the D (6 bases). CDR1 DFQATT and CDR2 SNEGSKA come from the germline V gene (reference sequence). This CDR3 has 12 amino acids. V lost 3 bases and J 4 bases, leaving 7 bases between the germline ends. The CDR3 protein is CSASQGNQPQHF. The CDR3 coding sequence is TGCAGTGCTAGCCAGGGGAATCAGCCCCAGCATTTT.

The chain is built from TRBV5-1 and TRBJ2-1; D may be TRBD1 (6 bases). CDR1 and CDR2 (germline): SGHRS, YFSETQ. This CDR3 has 15 residues. Trimming pared 2 bases from V and 7 bases from J, leaving 16 bases between. Written as DNA, the CDR3 is TGCGCCAGCAGCTTAGTACAGGGAGAAGGAAATGAGCAGTTCTTC. It encodes CASSLVQGEGNEQFF.

This clonotype was observed a handful of times. The chain joins TRBV5-1 to TRBJ2-2; TRBD1 matches at 7 bases. Germline values: CDR1 SGHRS, CDR2 YFSETQ. The J segment lost 0 bases and the V segment lost 3 bases, leaving 20 bases of the junction unmatched. This CDR3 spans 21 amino acids. CDR3 sequence (DNA): TGCGCCAGCAGCTCTGCTACAGGGGTCCTCGAAGCTCTCCCGAACACCGGGGAGCTGTTTTTT. Amino acids: CASSSATGVLEALPNTGELFF.

This clonotype came up a few times. The gene calls are TRBV27 and TRBJ1-1; 9 bases agree with TRBD1. The V gene end was trimmed by 8 bases and the J gene end by 5 bases; junction bases not matched to a gene: 9. CDR3 length: 14 residues. CDR1 is MNHEY and CDR2 is SMNVEV in the germline V gene (reference sequence). The CDR3 DNA follows: TGTGCCAGCCGTCACAGGGGGCGGGGGACTGAAGCTTTCTTT. It specifies CASRHRGRGTEAFF.

The CDR3 sequence is CASSLSNQETQYF. CDR3 sequence (DNA): TGTGCCAGCAGCCTGAGTAACCAAGAGACCCAGTACTTC. This chain uses TRBV7-9 with TRBJ2-5; D is uncertain. This CDR3 spans 13 amino acids. Trimming took off 5 bases at V and 0 bases at J, with 7 bases between the two ends. CDR1 and CDR2 from the germline V gene are SEHNR and FQNEAQ (reference sequence).

This clonotype has more than one count but fewer than ten. This chain uses TRBV7-9 with TRBJ2-1; D uncertain. Trimming took off 0 bases at V and 5 bases at J, with 5 bases between the two ends. The CDR3 runs 13 residues. In germline, CDR1 is SEHNR, CDR2 FQNEAQ (reference sequence). CDR3 region: CASSLALNNEQFF. The CDR3, as DNA: TGTGCCAGCAGCTTAGCCCTTAACAATGAGCAGTTCTTC.

V is TRBV10-2 and J is TRBJ2-3; 11 nucleotides agree with TRBD2. CDR1 and CDR2 (germline): WSHSY, SAAADI. The CDR3 totals 17 residues. The J segment lost 4 bases and the V segment lost 0 bases, leaving 6 bases of the junction unmatched. The CDR3 spells CASSESVIAGGSDTQYF. The CDR3 DNA sequence: TGCGCCAGCAGTGAGTCAGTTATAGCGGGGGGGTCAGATACGCAGTATTTT.

The rearrangement links TRBV29-1 to TRBJ1-2; weak D call: TRBD1 (5 bases). The CDR3 consists of 16 residues. The V end was cut by 1 base, the J end by 2 bases, with 17 bases between. The germline gives CDR1 SQVTM, CDR2 ANQGSEA. This chain's CDR3 is CSVEGGGVVANYGYTF. The CDR3 region has the DNA TGCAGCGTTGAAGGGGGGGGAGTTGTTGCCAACTATGGCTACACCTTC.

In this sample, this clonotype turned up many times. The V and J genes are TRBV20-1 and TRBJ1-1; D is possibly TRBD1 (6 bases). The CDR3 sequence is 13 residues long. Trimming took off 3 bases at V and 5 bases at J, with 13 bases between the two ends. The germline V gene encodes CDR1 DFQATT and CDR2 SNEGSKA (reference sequence). CDR3 bases: TGCAGTGCTAGGGGACCAGGGGAAACTGAAGCTTTCTTT. This sequence encodes CSARGPGETEAFF.

The table lists this clonotype with a few counts. The rearrangement uses TRBV7-8 and TRBJ2-7, with TRBD2 identical over 13 bases. CDR3 length equals 18 residues. Germline V gene data show CDR1 as SGHVS and CDR2 as FQNEAQ. With 4 bases clipped from V and 2 bases from J, the junction kept 11 bases outside the gene matches. CDR3 amino acids: CASSSHRLAGGKTYEQYF. In nucleotides, the CDR3 is TGTGCCAGCAGCTCTCACCGACTAGCGGGGGGCAAAACCTACGAGCAGTACTTC.

In its sample, this clonotype was seen a few times. V gene TRBV28 combines with J gene TRBJ2-7, with D perhaps TRBD1 or TRBD2 (5 bases each). The CDR3 covers 13 residues. With 8 bases removed from V and 4 bases from J, the gap between germline ends came to 15 bases. Per germline, CDR1 MDHEN and CDR2 SYDVKM. This CDR3 is CASGTLDTYEQYF. CDR3 nucleotides: TGTGCCAGCGGGACCCTTGACACTTACGAGCAGTACTTC.

The chain uses TRBV28 and TRBJ2-5, with unresolved D. The CDR3 is 14 residues long. CDR1 and CDR2 from the germline V gene are MDHEN and SYDVKM. V shed 3 bases and J shed 3 bases, with 11 bases lying between them. The CDR3 loop is CASSFWPDEETQYF. CDR3 nucleotides: TGTGCCAGCAGTTTTTGGCCGGACGAAGAGACCCAGTACTTC.

This clonotype was detected many times. V gene TRBV20-1 combines with J gene TRBJ2-7; D may be TRBD2 (5 bases). The CDR3 totals 11 residues. From germline, CDR1 is DFQATT and CDR2 SNEGSKA (reference sequence). The V end lost 4 bases, the J end lost 7 bases, and 11 bases lay between the germline ends. This chain's CDR3 is CSAKGPGEQYF. The CDR3 DNA follows: TGCAGTGCTAAGGGTCCGGGAGAGCAGTACTTC.

This rearrangement joins TRBV3-1 to TRBJ1-5, with 12 bases matching TRBD1. Per germline, CDR1 LGHDT and CDR2 YNNKEL (reference sequence). This CDR3 is built from 15 residues. The V gene end was trimmed by 4 bases and the J gene end by 7 bases; junction bases not matched to a gene: 5. Written as DNA, the CDR3 is TGTGCCAGCAGCCGCGGGACAGGGGGCTGGCAGCCCCAGCATTTT. This sequence encodes CASSRGTGGWQPQHF. Supplemented by reference TRBV3-1 and TRBJ1-5, the full variable domain reads DTAVSQTPKYLVTQMGNDKSIKCEQNLGHDTMYWYKQDSKKFLKIMFSYNNKELIINETVPNRFSPKSPDKAHLNLHINSLELGDSAVYFCASSRGTGGWQPQHFGDGTRLSIL.

The V and J genes are TRBV27 and TRBJ2-4, with D possibly matching TRBD2 (6 bases). Trimming took 4 bases from V and 2 from J, leaving 15 bases between them. There are 16 residues in the CDR3. Germline V gene lookup returns CDR1 MNHEY and CDR2 SMNVEV (reference sequence). CDR3 coding DNA: TGTGCCAGCAGTTCCCCGACTAGGGATACCAAAAACATTCAGTACTTC. Translating it yields CASSSPTRDTKNIQYF.

This chain connects TRBV20-1 to TRBJ2-2; D ambiguous. From germline, CDR1 is DFQATT and CDR2 SNEGSKA (reference sequence). CDR3 size: 14 residues. Between the trimmed V and J ends, which lost 3 bases and 0 bases, there was a span of 8 bases. DNA of the CDR3: TGCAGTGCTAGGGGGTTTTCGAACACCGGGGAGCTGTTTTTT. Its protein is CSARGFSNTGELFF.

The chain joins TRBV7-2 to TRBJ2-5; the D is unclear. The germline CDR1 and CDR2 sequences are SGHTA and FQGNSA. Between the trimmed V and J ends, which lost 3 bases and 0 bases, there was a span of 5 bases. The CDR3 runs 13 residues. This CDR3 reads CASSFGYQETQYF. The DNA of the CDR3 is TGTGCCAGCAGCTTCGGCTACCAAGAGACCCAGTACTTC.

This clonotype was detected many times. The V gene is TRBV6-5, the J gene TRBJ1-3, with D tentatively TRBD1 (5 bases). Germline CDR1 reads MNHEY; CDR2 reads SVGAGI. The length of the CDR3 is 16 residues. V was shortened by 5 bases and J by 0 bases, with 14 bases between the two germline ends. CDR3 bases: TGTGCCAGCAGTGGAGCGGGGCCTAGCTCTGGAAACACCATATATTTT. Protein product: CASSGAGPSSGNTIYF.

This clonotype showed up just a few times. This chain links TRBV20-1 with TRBJ2-1; 12 bases are a match to TRBD2. Trimming cost V 6 bases and J 6 bases; bases outside gene matches: 9. Germline V lookup: CDR1 DFQATT, CDR2 SNEGSKA (reference sequence). The length of the CDR3 is 15 residues. The CDR3 reads CSARKGLAGTNEQFF. The CDR3 nucleotides are TGCAGTGCCCGGAAGGGACTAGCGGGTACCAATGAGCAGTTCTTC.